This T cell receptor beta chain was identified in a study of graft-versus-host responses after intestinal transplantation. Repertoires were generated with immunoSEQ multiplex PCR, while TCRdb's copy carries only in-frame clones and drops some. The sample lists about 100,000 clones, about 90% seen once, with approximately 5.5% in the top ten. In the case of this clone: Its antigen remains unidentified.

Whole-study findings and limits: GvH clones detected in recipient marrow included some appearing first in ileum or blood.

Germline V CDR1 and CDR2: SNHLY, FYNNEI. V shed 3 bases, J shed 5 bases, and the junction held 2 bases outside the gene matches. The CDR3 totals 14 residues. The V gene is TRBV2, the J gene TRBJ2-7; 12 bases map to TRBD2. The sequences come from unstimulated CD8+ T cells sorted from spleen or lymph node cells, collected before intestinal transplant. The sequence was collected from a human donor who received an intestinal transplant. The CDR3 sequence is CASSELAGGDEQYF. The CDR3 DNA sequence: TGTGCCAGCAGTGAGCTAGCGGGAGGGGACGAGCAGTACTTC.